Listed below are T cell receptor beta chains from one sample, sequenced in a study of cytomegalovirus exposure and HLA in healthy donors. Assay: immunoSEQ multiplex PCR; the TCRdb copy retains only in-frame clones and omits some. The listing records about 170,000 clones. The sample taken for sequencing was PBMCs. Every receptor here comes from an older woman in good health and CMV-seronegative. CDR3s include the opening cysteine and the closing phenylalanine or tryptophan. A D gene is named only where the DNA matches it firmly.

cdr3_aa cdr3_nt d_call j_call v_call
CSVPTGTGYEQYF TGCAGCGTCCCGACAGGGACGGGCTACGAGCAGTACTTC TRBD1 TRBJ2-7 TRBV29-1
CASRGRGVPNTEAFF TGTGCCAGTCGGGGCAGGGGAGTCCCGAACACTGAAGCTTTCTTT NA TRBJ1-1 TRBV19
CASSRGLSCEQYF TGTGCCAGCAGTAGGGGGTTATCCTGCGAGCAGTACTTC NA TRBJ2-7 TRBV6-1
CASSVEGQLAGIEQFF TGTGCCAGCAGCGTAGAGGGGCAACTAGCGGGAATTGAGCAGTTCTTC TRBD2 TRBJ2-1 TRBV9
CASSAGTSGGSSYNEQFF TGTGCCAGCAGCGCCGGGACTAGCGGGGGGAGCTCCTACAATGAGCAGTTCTTC TRBD2 TRBJ2-1 TRBV5-4
CASSLFAGSSTEAFF TGTGCCAGCAGCTTGTTTGCGGGTTCGAGCACTGAAGCTTTCTTT NA TRBJ1-1 TRBV5-4
CASSQIILSGRNTGELFF TGCGCCAGCAGCCAGATAATACTTAGCGGGAGAAACACCGGGGAGCTGTTTTTT TRBD2 TRBJ2-2 TRBV5-1
CASSPPTGLNSPLHF TGTGCCAGCTCACCACCGACAGGGCTTAATTCACCCCTCCACTTT TRBD1 TRBJ1-6 TRBV18
CASSFGTSGSYEQYF TGTGCCAGCAGCTTCGGGACTAGCGGGAGCTACGAGCAGTACTTC TRBD2 TRBJ2-7 TRBV5-6
CAIGQGTGNTIYF TGTGCCATCGGGCAGGGAACGGGAAACACCATATATTTT NA TRBJ1-3 TRBV10-3
CAISLAGRMNDEQYF TGTGCCATCAGCCTAGCGGGGAGGATGAATGACGAGCAGTACTTC TRBD2 TRBJ2-7 TRBV10-3
CSVETGPSREQYF TGCAGCGTGGAGACAGGGCCGTCCCGCGAGCAGTACTTC TRBD1 TRBJ2-7 TRBV29-1
CASSLGGGLEQYF TGTGCCAGCAGCTTGGGGGGGGGTCTGGAGCAGTACTTC TRBD2 TRBJ2-7 TRBV7-2
CASSLGQLAGVGKTQYF TGCGCCAGCAGCTTGGGCCAGCTAGCGGGGGTAGGAAAGACCCAGTACTTC TRBD2 TRBJ2-5 TRBV5-1
CASSPLEYSGEQYF TGTGCCAGCTCACCATTAGAATATTCAGGCGAGCAGTACTTC NA TRBJ2-7 TRBV18
CASSQREGETQYF TGCGCCAGCAGCCAGCGGGAAGGAGAGACCCAGTACTTC NA TRBJ2-5 TRBV4-1
CASTGSPNYGYTF TGTGCCAGCACGGGATCACCTAACTATGGCTACACCTTC NA TRBJ1-2 TRBV28
CASSEALREGTQYF TGTGCCAGCAGTGAAGCGCTTCGGGAGGGCACGCAGTATTTT TRBD2 TRBJ2-3 TRBV2
CASSLEGQGAGDGYTF TGCGCCAGCAGCTTGGAGGGTCAGGGGGCGGGTGACGGCTACACCTTC TRBD1 TRBJ1-2 TRBV5-1
CSSHDSFYGYTF TGCAGCTCGCACGACTCCTTCTATGGCTACACCTTC NA TRBJ1-2 TRBV29-1
CASRLGGGNGNYGYTF TGTGCCAGCAGACTCGGGGGGGGGAACGGTAACTATGGCTACACCTTC NA TRBJ1-2 TRBV28
CASSLFGQGYRATDTQYF TGTGCCAGCAGCTTATTCGGGCAGGGGTATCGGGCCACAGATACGCAGTATTTT NA TRBJ2-3 TRBV7-2
CASSAGGQGASNYGYTF TGCGCCAGCAGCGCGGGGGGACAGGGGGCTTCTAACTATGGCTACACCTTC TRBD1 TRBJ1-2 TRBV4-1
CASSLRDRVFNEQFF TGCGCCAGCAGCCTCCGGGACAGGGTCTTCAATGAGCAGTTCTTC TRBD1 TRBJ2-1 TRBV5-1
CASSLGTASTYEQYF TGCGCCAGCAGCTTGGGGACAGCATCGACCTACGAGCAGTACTTC NA TRBJ2-7 TRBV5-1
CASSGKGTASSGANVLTF TGCGCCAGCAGCGGAAAAGGGACAGCCAGCTCTGGGGCCAACGTCCTGACTTTC TRBD1 TRBJ2-6 TRBV5-1
CASSGEGQEGNQPQHF TGTGCCAGCAGTGGGGAGGGACAGGAGGGGAATCAGCCCCAGCATTTT TRBD1 TRBJ1-5 TRBV6-1
CASTSGQGPTYEQYF TGTGCCAGCACCTCGGGACAGGGGCCAACCTACGAGCAGTACTTC TRBD1 TRBJ2-7 TRBV2
CATYRGTEAFF TGTGCCACCTACAGGGGTACTGAAGCTTTCTTT TRBD1 TRBJ1-1 TRBV19
CASRGSNTEAFF TGTGCCAGCCGAGGGTCTAACACTGAAGCTTTCTTT NA TRBJ1-1 TRBV6-4
CASSLALGQGAGNSGYTF TGTGCCAGCAGCTTAGCCCTCGGACAGGGAGCCGGCAACTCTGGCTACACCTTC TRBD1 TRBJ1-2 TRBV7-8
CASSGQGMTEAFF TGCGCCAGCTCGGGACAGGGAATGACTGAAGCTTTCTTT TRBD1 TRBJ1-1 TRBV10-2
CASSSDRDNEQFF TGTGCCAGCAGTTCGGACAGGGACAATGAGCAGTTCTTC TRBD1 TRBJ2-1 TRBV27
CASSLRSGSSDTQYF TGTGCCAGCAGCTTAAGGAGCGGGAGCTCAGATACGCAGTATTTT TRBD2 TRBJ2-3 TRBV7-3
CASSQELAGTFFYEQYF TGTGCCAGCAGCCAAGAGTTAGCCGGGACTTTTTTCTACGAGCAGTACTTC NA TRBJ2-7 TRBV4-2
CASSLGALNTEAFF TGTGCCAGCAGCTTGGGGGCATTGAACACTGAAGCTTTCTTT NA TRBJ1-1 TRBV5-6
CASSSGQGWTPAELFF TGTGCCAGCAGTTCCGGACAGGGATGGACACCGGCGGAGCTGTTTTTT TRBD1 TRBJ2-2 TRBV6-5
CASSRYNEQFF TGTGCCAGCAGCCGTTACAATGAGCAGTTCTTC NA TRBJ2-1 TRBV11-2
CSASGSYEQYF TGCAGTGCTAGTGGTAGTTACGAGCAGTACTTC NA TRBJ2-7 TRBV20-1
CASSLVSSGSRQTQYF TGTGCCAGCAGCTTAGTGTCTAGCGGGAGTAGGCAGACCCAGTACTTC TRBD2 TRBJ2-5 TRBV7-6
CASSQTPPGDRGEKLFF TGCGCCAGCAGCCAAACCCCCCCCGGGGACAGGGGAGAAAAACTGTTTTTT TRBD1 TRBJ1-4 TRBV4-1
CASSLDSGRGQPQHF TGTGCCAGCAGCTTAGATTCGGGTCGTGGGCAGCCCCAGCATTTT NA TRBJ1-5 TRBV11-1
CATTGVGGSYNEQFF TGTGCCACGACAGGGGTGGGGGGGTCCTACAATGAGCAGTTCTTC NA TRBJ2-1 TRBV7-9
CASSARIRGQNEKLFF TGTGCCAGCAGTGCAAGAATCAGGGGGCAAAATGAAAAACTGTTTTTT TRBD1 TRBJ1-4 TRBV6-1
CASSHGTSGSLETQYF TGTGCCAGCAGCCATGGGACTAGCGGGAGCCTAGAGACCCAGTACTTC TRBD2 TRBJ2-5 TRBV11-2
CASSLSGGGYGYTF TGTGCCAGCAGTTTATCAGGGGGCGGCTATGGCTACACCTTC TRBD1 TRBJ1-2 TRBV27
CASSLVGQGRQTEAFF TGTGCCAGCAGCTTAGTGGGACAGGGAAGACAGACTGAAGCTTTCTTT TRBD1 TRBJ1-1 TRBV7-2
CASRERTSQETQYF TGTGCCAGCAGGGAGAGGACATCCCAAGAGACCCAGTACTTC NA TRBJ2-5 TRBV5-4
CAGSLAGGQEQYF TGTGCCGGCAGCTTAGCGGGGGGGCAAGAGCAGTACTTC TRBD2 TRBJ2-7 TRBV7-3
CASSEGLAGYNEQFF TGTGCCAGCTCCGAGGGGCTAGCGGGGTACAATGAGCAGTTCTTC TRBD2 TRBJ2-1 TRBV7-3
CASSLITGNEQFF TGTGCCAGCAGCCTGATCACCGGCAATGAGCAGTTCTTC NA TRBJ2-1 TRBV7-8
CAWSTTEYGYTF TGTGCCTGGAGTACAACCGAATATGGCTACACCTTC NA TRBJ1-2 TRBV30
CASSSGVPYEQYF TGTGCCAGCTCATCGGGGGTACCCTACGAGCAGTACTTC NA TRBJ2-7 TRBV21-1
CASRMEGQHGQYF TGCGCCAGCAGGATGGAGGGACAGCACGGGCAGTACTTC NA TRBJ2-7 TRBV5-1
CASSHPRGTEAFF TGTGCCAGCAGCCATCCGAGAGGCACTGAAGCTTTCTTT NA TRBJ1-1 TRBV4-2
CASSYGLAGMNEQYF TGCGCCAGCAGCTACGGACTAGCGGGAATGAACGAGCAGTACTTC TRBD2 TRBJ2-7 TRBV5-1
CASSVDNRQETQYF TGTGCCAGCAGCGTAGATAACAGGCAAGAGACCCAGTACTTC NA TRBJ2-5 TRBV9
CASMARVYGNTEAFF TGTGCCAGCATGGCCAGGGTCTATGGGAACACTGAAGCTTTCTTT NA TRBJ1-1 TRBV7-2